This T cell receptor (beta chain) was obtained from a study of T-cell memory formation after mild COVID-19 (dated by TCRdb to the early 2020s). Describing the broader study: TCR sequence clusters from the two donors were largely donor specific. Longitudinal TCRalpha and TCRbeta repertoire sequencing tracked T-cell clones expanding and contracting after mild COVID-19 in a couple of donors. Two young, previously healthy adult volunteers made up the cohort, one male and one female. The paper's findings and limits, for the study overall: SARS-CoV-2 specificity of the second-wave clones peaking on day 37 was not confirmed. Only two mild cases were covered in the study, and larger cohorts including severe cases with pre-infection samples were considered necessary. Contracting CD4+ clones turned up mainly in the CM and EM memory subsets, whereas EMRA was where CD8+ clones were enriched. The detection of some responding clones in pre-infection memory suggests that pre-existing cross-reactive memory T cells joined the SARS-CoV-2 response. From day 15 to 85, contracting clones showed balanced CD4/CD8 phenotypes, whereas a second wave of clones that expanded from day 15 to 37 leaned towards CD4+.

Ficoll-Paque density gradient centrifugation was used to isolate PBMCs. In regard to this clonotype: Its antigen is unknown. The input lacks base qualities; no much larger clone sits a single base away.

Instrument on record: Illumina NovaSeq 6000. TCRalpha and TCRbeta cDNA libraries were built by 5'RACE with constant-segment primers, adding sample barcodes and unique molecular identifiers. Trizol reagent was used to extract RNA from every sample. Amplification of the libraries took two PCR steps, and the second step added a second sample barcode plus Illumina TruSeq adapters. The libraries were sequenced on an Illumina NovaSeq using 2 x 150 bp paired-end reads. On the study's bioinformatics: Demultiplexing of reads and collapsing into UMI-guided consensus sequences were performed with migec v1.2.7. With mixcr v2.1.11, UMI consensuses were aligned to TRA and TRB V and J templates and assembled into clonotypes. Clonotypes were classified as expanded or contracted when called significant by both edgeR and NoisET, with noise models trained on biological replicates. edgeR calls used a false discovery rate-adjusted p below 0.01 and a log2 fold-change threshold of 1. PCA with hierarchical clustering of max-normalized trajectories of the 1000 most abundant clonotypes was used as exploratory dynamics analysis. Separately sequenced CD4+ and CD8+ repertoires were used to assign the CD4 or CD8 phenotype of responding clones. TCRdb itself trimmed the public reads at Q25 with fastp, ran MiXCR and retained productive beta chains. Merged by CDR3 protein, the rows form single entries marked with the most common genes and DNA. The V and J calls, along with clone size, are taken from TCRdb and not from the paper's own processing. The sample table holds 400,000 to 500,000 distinct CDR3 sequences, of which 18% were seen once. Clones ranked in the top ten supply 20% to 25% of the sample.

V is pruned by 4 bases and J by 1 base, leaving 1 base of the junction without a gene match. There are 14 amino acids in the CDR3, from cysteine to phenylalanine inclusive. Only the CDR3 part of the read is kept: 42 bases, read in frame from the first base. Reading the germline V gene (reference sequence) gives CDR1 LGHDT and CDR2 YNNKEL. The chain employs TRBV3-1 and TRBJ2-4, and 7 junction bases match TRBD2. Material for sequencing was PBMCs or a T cell subset sorted from them (not recorded which). This clonotype was obtained from a man aged 18 to 30 who had mild COVID-19 (a few samples of this study predate the infection). The sample titles of this study are shuffled in the database, so cell type and time point are left out; the donor was told from shared clones. The DNA sequence is as follows: TGTGCCAGCAGCCGGCGGGGGGCCAAAAACATTCAGTACTTC. It translates to CASSRRGAKNIQYF.